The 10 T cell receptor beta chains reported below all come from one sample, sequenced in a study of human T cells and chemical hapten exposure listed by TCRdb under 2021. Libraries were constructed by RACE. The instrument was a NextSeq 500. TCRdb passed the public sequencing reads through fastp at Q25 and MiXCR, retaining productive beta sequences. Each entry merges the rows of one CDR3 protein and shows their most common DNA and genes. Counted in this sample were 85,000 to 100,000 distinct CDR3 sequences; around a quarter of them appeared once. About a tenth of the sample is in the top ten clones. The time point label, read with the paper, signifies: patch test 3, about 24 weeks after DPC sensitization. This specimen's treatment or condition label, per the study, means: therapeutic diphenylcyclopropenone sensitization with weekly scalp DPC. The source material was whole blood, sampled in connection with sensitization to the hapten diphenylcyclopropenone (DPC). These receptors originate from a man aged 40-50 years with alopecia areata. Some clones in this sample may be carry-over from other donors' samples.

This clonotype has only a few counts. CDR3 coding DNA: TGTGCCAGCAGCACCCACAGGGGTGAAGCTTTCTTT. It yields the protein CASSTHRGEAFF. This chain links TRBV27 with TRBJ1-1, with 7 bases fitting TRBD1. Germline V gives CDR1 MNHEY, CDR2 SMNVEV (reference sequence). After removal of 6 bases from V and 7 bases from J, the junction contained 5 bases not matched to a gene. This CDR3 is 12 amino acids long.

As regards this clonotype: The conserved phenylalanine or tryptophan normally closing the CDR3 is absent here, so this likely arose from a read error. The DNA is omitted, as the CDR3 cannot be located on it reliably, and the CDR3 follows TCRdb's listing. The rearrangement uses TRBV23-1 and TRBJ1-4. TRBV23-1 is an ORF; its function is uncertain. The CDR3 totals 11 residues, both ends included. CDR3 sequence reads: CASSQEVAGSI.

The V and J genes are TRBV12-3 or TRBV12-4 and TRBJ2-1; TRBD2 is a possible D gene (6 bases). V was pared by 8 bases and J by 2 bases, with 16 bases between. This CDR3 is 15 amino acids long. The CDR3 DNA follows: TGTGCCAGCGGAACCCGGGGGTCTACCTACAATGAGCAGTTCTTC. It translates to CASGTRGSTYNEQFF.

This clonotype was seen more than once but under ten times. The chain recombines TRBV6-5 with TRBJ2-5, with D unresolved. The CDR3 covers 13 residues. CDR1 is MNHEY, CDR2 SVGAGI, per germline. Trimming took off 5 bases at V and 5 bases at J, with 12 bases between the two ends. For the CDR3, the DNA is TGTGCCAGCAGTAGGGCGGCTGGTGAGACCCAGTACTTC. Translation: CASSRAAGETQYF.

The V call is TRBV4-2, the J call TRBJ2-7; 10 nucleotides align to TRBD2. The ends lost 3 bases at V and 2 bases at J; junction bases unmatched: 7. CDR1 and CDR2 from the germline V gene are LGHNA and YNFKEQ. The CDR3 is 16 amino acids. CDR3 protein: CASSQPTSGVTYEQYF. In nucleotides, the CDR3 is TGTGCCAGCAGCCAGCCCACTAGCGGGGTGACCTACGAGCAGTACTTC.

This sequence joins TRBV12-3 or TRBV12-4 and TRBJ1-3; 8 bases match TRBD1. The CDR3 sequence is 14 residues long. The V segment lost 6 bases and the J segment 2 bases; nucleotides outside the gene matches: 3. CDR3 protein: CASSPGQAGNTIYF. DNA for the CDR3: TGTGCCAGCAGCCCGGGACAGGCTGGAAACACCATATATTTT.

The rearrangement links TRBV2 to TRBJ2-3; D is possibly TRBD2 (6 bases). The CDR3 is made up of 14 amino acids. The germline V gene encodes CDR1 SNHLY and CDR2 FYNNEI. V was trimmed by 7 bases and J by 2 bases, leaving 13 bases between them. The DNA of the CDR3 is TGTGCCAGCAAGACCGGGGGAGCCACAGATACGCAGTATTTT. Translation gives CASKTGGATDTQYF.

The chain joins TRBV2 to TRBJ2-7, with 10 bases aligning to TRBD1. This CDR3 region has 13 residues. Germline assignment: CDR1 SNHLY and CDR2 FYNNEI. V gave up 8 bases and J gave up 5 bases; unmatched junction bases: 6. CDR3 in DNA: TGTGCCAGCCGTTGGGACAGGGGCCACGAGCAGTACTTC. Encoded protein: CASRWDRGHEQYF.

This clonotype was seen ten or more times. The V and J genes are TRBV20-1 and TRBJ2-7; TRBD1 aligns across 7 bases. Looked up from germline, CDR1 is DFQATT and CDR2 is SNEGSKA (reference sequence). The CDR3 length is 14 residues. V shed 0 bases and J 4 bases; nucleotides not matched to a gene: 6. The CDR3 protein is CSARDNRGSYEQYF. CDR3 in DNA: TGCAGTGCTAGAGATAACAGGGGTAGTTACGAGCAGTACTTC.

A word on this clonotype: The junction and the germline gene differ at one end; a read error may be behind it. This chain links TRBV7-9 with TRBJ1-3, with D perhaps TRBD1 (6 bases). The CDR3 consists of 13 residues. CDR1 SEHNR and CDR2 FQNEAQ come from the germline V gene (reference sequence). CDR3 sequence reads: CASSLAGAGPSNF. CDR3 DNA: TGTGCCAGCAGCTTAGCGGGGGCAGGGCCAAGCAATTTT. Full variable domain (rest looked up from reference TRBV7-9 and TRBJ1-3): DTGVSQNPRHKITKRGQNVTFRCDPISEHNRLYWYRQTLGQGPEFLTYFQNEAQLEKSRLLSDRFSAERPKGSFSTLEIQRTEQGDSAMYLCASSLAGAGPSNFGEGSWLTVV.